This T cell receptor beta chain was observed in a study of T cells after yellow fever vaccination. Regarding the study as a whole: A limited proportion of clonotypes was detected within both the CD4 and CD8 compartments.

Germline loops: CDR1 MNHEY, CDR2 SVGEGT. This CDR3 has 15 amino acids. V trimming: 6 bases; J trimming: 6 bases; junction bases outside the gene matches: 12. Template switching by 5'RACE produced TCR cDNA, adding a universal primer site and UMIs. TCRdb reprocessed the 5' RACE reads with MiXCR, giving one entry per CDR3 protein. The table has approximately 85,000 distinct CDR3 sequences, more than 10% seen once. The specimen comprised CD8+ T cells not binding an NS4B(214-222) dextramer, sorted from PBMCs, sampled 20 to 25 days after the first yellow fever vaccination. This TCR was recovered from a man aged 18 to 30 who received the YFV17D yellow fever vaccine. The rearrangement joins TRBV6-2 or TRBV6-3 to TRBJ1-1, with 8 bases that match TRBD1. The CDR3 nucleotides read TGTGCCAGCAGCCCAGCTCAGGGGGCTAACGCTGAAGCTTTCTTT. Its translation is CASSPAQGANAEAFF.